This T cell receptor beta chain was identified in a study of PD-1 blockade in classical Hodgkin lymphoma. Findings and caveats of the study: The study reported lower baseline TCR diversity in newly diagnosed patients than in healthy donors. Researchers reported that CD4+ TCR diversity, though not CD8+, rose significantly by C4D1. Nothing has yet pinned down what causes the repertoire differences, possibly disease activity or prior therapy.

In every patient, relapse followed autologous stem cell transplantation, while exposure to brentuximab vedotin differed. Germline CDR1 and CDR2: SGHRS and YFSETQ. This CDR3 is built from 14 residues. V was cut by 2 bases and J by 7 bases, with 12 bases left in between. A word on this clone: Its target is unknown.

TCRdb keeps only in-frame clones here, not all; method: immunoSEQ multiplex PCR. The sample has about 15,000 clones; over 70% are singletons. Here the sequenced sample was peripheral blood mononuclear cells (PBMCs), taken before the second cycle of nivolumab. The receptor comes from a human donor with classical Hodgkin lymphoma. The V and J genes are TRBV5-1 and TRBJ2-2; a weak D match, TRBD2 (5 bases). The CDR3 loop reads CASSFGVWDGELFF. CDR3 nucleotide sequence: TGCGCCAGCAGCTTCGGGGTTTGGGACGGGGAGCTGTTTTTT.